One and the same sample provided the 27 T cell receptor beta chains below, sequenced in a study of long-term antiretroviral therapy in people with HIV (dated by TCRdb to 2022 to 2024). Sequencing of the TRB variable region was done with the immunoSEQ hsTCRB v3.0 assay at survey level resolution. TCRdb provides this immuneACCESS table in a form limited to in-frame rearrangements. Some clones are lacking; in checked studies, under half of them reflect an unresolved V gene, and why the rest are absent is not known. The sample table holds around 20,000 clones, of which around 77% were seen once. The ten largest account for about 6.9% of the sample. The source was unsorted PBMCs, collected 2.2 years after starting antiretroviral therapy. All receptors come from a man over 45 with HIV.

The chain joins TRBV5-1 to TRBJ1-1, with D maybe TRBD1 (5 bases). Germline V lookup: CDR1 SGHRS, CDR2 YFSETQ. V lost 4 bases, J lost 4 bases, and 8 bases lay in between. The CDR3 is made up of 12 amino acids. CDR3 in amino acids: CASSGGGTEAFF. The CDR3 DNA sequence: TGCGCCAGCAGCGGGGGAGGCACTGAAGCTTTCTTT.

The chain has TRBV6-5 and TRBJ2-3; 11 bases match TRBD2. This CDR3 spans 15 amino acids. Unmatched junction bases numbered 4, after V lost 6 bases and J lost 2 bases. Germline V gives CDR1 MNHEY, CDR2 SVGAGI. CDR3 bases: TGTGCCAGCAGAATACTAGCGGGGGACACAGATACGCAGTATTTT. Its protein product is CASRILAGDTDTQYF.

The chain joins TRBV27 to TRBJ2-6; D possibly corresponds to TRBD2 (5 bases). Per germline, CDR1 MNHEY and CDR2 SMNVEV (reference sequence). The CDR3 is 16 amino acids. V was pared by 4 bases and J by 2 bases, with 12 bases between. The CDR3, as DNA: TGTGCCAGCAGTTACCCTCTAGCTGCTGGGGCCAACGTCCTGACTTTC. This codes for CASSYPLAAGANVLTF.

This clone appeared a single time. The V gene is TRBV7-9, the J gene TRBJ2-7; D perhaps matches TRBD2 (5 bases). The CDR3 loop spans 14 amino acids. Germline V gene sequence: CDR1 SEHNR, CDR2 FQNEAQ (reference sequence). V was trimmed by 5 bases and J by 2 bases, leaving 13 bases between them. Here the CDR3 reads CASSPAGLTYEQYF. In nucleotides, the CDR3 is TGTGCCAGCAGCCCGGCCGGACTGACCTACGAGCAGTACTTC.

The chain carries TRBV20-1 and TRBJ1-6; D remains unclear. CDR1 is DFQATT, CDR2 SNEGSKA, per germline (reference sequence). This CDR3 is built from 11 residues. V shed 4 bases and J shed 18 bases, with 16 bases lying between them. CDR3 region: CSATFGASPHF. CDR3 coding DNA: TGCAGTGCTACCTTCGGAGCCAGTCCCCACTTT.

The V call is TRBV4-3, the J call TRBJ2-1; maybe TRBD2 (5 bases). The CDR3 runs to 16 residues. V lost 4 bases and J 2 bases, leaving 15 bases between the germline ends. CDR1 is LGHNA and CDR2 is YSLEER in the germline V gene. CDR3 protein: CASSPEGVRTYNEQFF. Here the CDR3 DNA reads TGCGCCAGCAGCCCAGAGGGAGTCCGGACCTACAATGAGCAGTTCTTC.

The chain is built from TRBV23-1 and TRBJ1-5, with 8 bases matching TRBD1. TRBV23-1 is an ORF, with its function uncertain. With V trimmed by 3 bases and J by 6 bases, 4 bases remained unmatched. CDR3 length equals 14 residues. Here the CDR3 reads CASSQRTGSQPQHF. CDR3 nucleotides: TGCGCCAGCAGTCAGCGGACAGGGTCTCAGCCCCAGCATTTT.

This sequence joins TRBV4-3 and TRBJ2-2; 12 bases are a match to TRBD2. Germline V lookup: CDR1 LGHNA, CDR2 YSLEER. CDR3 length: 18 residues. The V segment lost 4 bases and the J segment 4 bases; nucleotides outside the gene matches: 10. The CDR3 region has the DNA TGCGCCAGCAGCCGACGTTTGGGACTAGCGGGCCTCACCGGGGAGCTGTTTTTT. Its protein is CASSRRLGLAGLTGELFF.

The chain is built from TRBV4-3 and TRBJ2-1; D perhaps matches TRBD2 (5 bases). The CDR3 is 14 amino acids. V shed 0 bases and J shed 6 bases, with 9 bases lying between them. Germline V gene lookup returns CDR1 LGHNA and CDR2 YSLEER. DNA for the CDR3: TGCGCCAGCAGCCAAGAAAGGACTTTCAATGAGCAGTTCTTC. Amino acid sequence: CASSQERTFNEQFF.

This clone was counted only a few times. CDR3 bases: TGTGCCAGCAGCCAAGAGGCTAGCGGGGACCGGTACGAGCAGTACTTC. Translated, it gives CASSQEASGDRYEQYF. V gene TRBV4-2 combines with J gene TRBJ2-7, with TRBD2 matching over 9 bases. Germline loops: CDR1 LGHNA, CDR2 YNFKEQ. CDR3 length equals 16 residues. The J segment lost 4 bases and the V segment lost 0 bases, leaving 7 bases of the junction unmatched.

V usage is TRBV7-9 and J usage is TRBJ2-1; 14 bases agree with TRBD2. Germline assignment: CDR1 SEHNR and CDR2 FQNEAQ (reference sequence). With V trimmed by 2 bases and J by 8 bases, 2 bases remained unmatched. The CDR3 sequence is 15 residues long. The CDR3 DNA sequence: TGTGCCAGCAGCTTAAGACTAGCGGGGGGGCATGAGCAGTTCTTC. Its protein product is CASSLRLAGGHEQFF.

This clone was observed a few times. This chain uses TRBV4-3 with TRBJ2-2; D is possibly TRBD1 (5 bases). Germline-derived CDR1 and CDR2 are LGHNA and YSLEER. The CDR3 spans 12 residues. Trimming pared 4 bases from V and 8 bases from J, leaving 8 bases between. As DNA, the CDR3 is TGCGCCAGCAGCCCCCAGGGAGGGGAGCTGTTTTTT. It encodes CASSPQGGELFF.

This clone is large within its sample. The chain links TRBV5-6 to TRBJ1-1; D might be TRBD1 (6 bases). Germline-derived CDR1 and CDR2 are SGHDT and YYEEEE. The CDR3 runs 16 residues. V was pared by 2 bases and J by 1 base, with 15 bases between. CDR3 coding DNA: TGTGCCAGCAGCTTACTGGGGGCCGGAGGGAACACTGAAGCTTTCTTT. Translated, it gives CASSLLGAGGNTEAFF.

The chain employs TRBV18 and TRBJ2-5; D remains unclear. The CDR3 is made up of 12 amino acids. Germline V lookup: CDR1 KGHSH, CDR2 LQKENI. Trimming removed 3 bases at V and 3 bases at J, with 5 bases between. CDR3 protein: CASSPTEETQYF. In nucleotides, the CDR3 is TGTGCCAGCTCACCTACAGAAGAGACCCAGTACTTC.

The chain couples TRBV19 to TRBJ2-1; TRBD2 agrees at 10 bases. The CDR3 covers 15 residues. V shed 6 bases, J shed 7 bases, and the junction held 9 bases outside the gene matches. Germline CDR1 and CDR2: LNHDA and SQIVND (reference sequence). The CDR3 bases are TGTGCCAGTAGGAACTTAGCGGGAGGATTGAATGAGCAGTTCTTC. This encodes CASRNLAGGLNEQFF.

The gene calls are TRBV13 and TRBJ2-4; unclear D gene. Germline CDR1 reads PRHDT; CDR2 reads FYEKMQ (reference sequence). This CDR3 is 14 amino acids long. Between the trimmed V and J ends, which lost 0 bases and 2 bases, there was a span of 5 bases. CDR3 sequence reads: CASSLGDPKNIQYF. Written as DNA, the CDR3 is TGTGCCAGCAGCTTAGGGGACCCCAAAAACATTCAGTACTTC.

CDR3 amino acids: CASSPGGVSSYNEQFF. The DNA of the CDR3 is TGTGCCAGCAGCCCCGGGGGGGTGAGCTCCTACAATGAGCAGTTCTTC. The chain is built from TRBV9 and TRBJ2-1; TRBD2 matches at 8 bases. Trimming cost V 4 bases and J 0 bases; bases outside gene matches: 6. CDR3 length: 16 amino acids. Germline CDR1 reads SGDLS; CDR2 reads YYNGEE.

The chain employs TRBV5-5 and TRBJ2-2; D unresolved. The germline V gene has CDR1 SGHKS and CDR2 YYEKEE (reference sequence). This CDR3 contains 13 residues. Trimming shortened V by 3 bases and J by 4 bases, and 7 bases separated the two germline ends. The CDR3 DNA follows: TGTGCCAGCAGCTCCCGACTCACCGGGGAGCTGTTTTTT. Amino acid sequence: CASSSRLTGELFF.

The chain recombines TRBV2 with TRBJ2-7, with D unresolved. The CDR3 runs 14 residues. Deletions cut 1 base from V and 4 bases from J, with 11 bases between. Germline values: CDR1 SNHLY, CDR2 FYNNEI. The CDR3 protein is CASSEGERVYEQYF. The CDR3 region has the DNA TGTGCCAGCAGTGAAGGAGAAAGGGTTTACGAGCAGTACTTC.

The V and J genes are TRBV27 and TRBJ1-2; 10 positions agree with TRBD1. The ends lost 4 bases at V and 6 bases at J; junction bases unmatched: 11. Per germline, CDR1 MNHEY and CDR2 SMNVEV (reference sequence). This CDR3 contains 16 residues. The CDR3 DNA sequence: TGTGCCAGCAGTTGGACCGAGACAGGGGGCTCTGATGGCTACACCTTC. Translation gives CASSWTETGGSDGYTF.

This clone turned up a few times. The chain is built from TRBV7-9 and TRBJ2-7; maybe TRBD1 (6 bases). Per germline, CDR1 SEHNR and CDR2 FQNEAQ (reference sequence). V shed 2 bases and J shed 5 bases, with 13 bases lying between them. The CDR3 length is 14 residues. CDR3 DNA: TGTGCCAGCAGCTTAACACAGGGACATCACGAGCAGTACTTC. Translation: CASSLTQGHHEQYF.

This sequence joins TRBV5-4 and TRBJ2-1; 8 bases are a match to TRBD2. Germline trimming cut 1 base from V and 16 bases from J; bases unmatched to any gene: 7. The germline gives CDR1 SGHNT, CDR2 YYREEE (reference sequence). The CDR3 totals 12 residues. CDR3 nucleotide sequence: TGTGCCAGCAGCTTGAGCGGGAGTTTAACCTTCTTC. Translation gives CASSLSGSLTFF.

This chain uses TRBV7-9 with TRBJ2-1; 9 positions agree with TRBD1. Germline CDR1 is SEHNR and CDR2 is FQNEAQ (reference sequence). The CDR3 is 17 residues long. V trimming: 1 base; J trimming: 4 bases; junction bases outside the gene matches: 8. The CDR3 reads CASSLGVGTGSYNEQFF. CDR3 nucleotides: TGTGCCAGCAGCTTAGGGGTCGGGACAGGGTCGTACAATGAGCAGTTCTTC.

V gene TRBV25-1 combines with J gene TRBJ2-7; D is undetermined. CDR1 and CDR2 from the germline V gene are MGHDK and SYGVNS. This CDR3 contains 12 residues. Trimming pared 0 bases from V and 4 bases from J, leaving 4 bases between. CDR3 in DNA: TGTGCCAGCAGTGAATATATTTACGAGCAGTACTTC. Encoded protein: CASSEYIYEQYF.

This chain uses TRBV7-8 with TRBJ1-3; a weak D match, TRBD1 (5 bases). CDR1 and CDR2 (germline): SGHVS, FQNEAQ. Trimming took off 4 bases at V and 8 bases at J, with 12 bases between the two ends. CDR3 length equals 13 residues. CDR3 amino acids: CASSYRLRDTIYF. The CDR3 bases are TGTGCCAGCAGCTACAGGTTGAGGGACACCATATATTTT.

This rearrangement joins TRBV6-1 to TRBJ1-2, with 9 bases aligning to TRBD1. V was clipped by 0 bases and J by 2 bases; unmatched bases: 1. Germline-derived CDR1 and CDR2 are MNHNS and SASEGT. The CDR3 length is 15 residues. The CDR3 DNA reads as TGTGCCAGCAGTGAAGCGGGGACAGGGAACTATGGCTACACCTTC. Protein: CASSEAGTGNYGYTF.

The gene calls are TRBV7-2 and TRBJ2-7, with no clear D. Germline CDR1 is SGHTA and CDR2 is FQGNSA. V was clipped by 2 bases and J by 2 bases, with 10 bases between them. The CDR3 has 14 amino acids. As DNA, the CDR3 is TGTGCCAGCAGCTTAATCGGGTCTCCCTACGAGCAGTACTTC. Translated, it gives CASSLIGSPYEQYF.